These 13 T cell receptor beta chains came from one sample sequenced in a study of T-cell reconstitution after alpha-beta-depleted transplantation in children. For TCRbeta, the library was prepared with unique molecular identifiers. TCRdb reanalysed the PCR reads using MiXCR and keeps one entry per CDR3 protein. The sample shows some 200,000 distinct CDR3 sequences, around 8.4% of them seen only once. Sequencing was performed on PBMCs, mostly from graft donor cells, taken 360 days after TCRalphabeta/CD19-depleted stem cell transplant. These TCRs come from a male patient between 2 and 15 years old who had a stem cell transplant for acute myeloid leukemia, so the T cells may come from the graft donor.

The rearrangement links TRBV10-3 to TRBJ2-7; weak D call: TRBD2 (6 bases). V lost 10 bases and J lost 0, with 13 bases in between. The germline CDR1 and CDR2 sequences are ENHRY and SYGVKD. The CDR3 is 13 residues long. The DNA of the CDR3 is TGTGCCAGCAGGGACTCGGACTCCTACGAGCAGTACTTC. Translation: CASRDSDSYEQYF.

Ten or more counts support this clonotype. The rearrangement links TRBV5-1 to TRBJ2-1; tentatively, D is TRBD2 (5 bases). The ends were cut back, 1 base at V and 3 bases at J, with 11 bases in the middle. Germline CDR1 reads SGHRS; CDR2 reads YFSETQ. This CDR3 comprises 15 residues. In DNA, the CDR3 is TGCGCCAGCAGCTTGTTGGCAGACTACTACAATGAGCAGTTCTTC. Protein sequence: CASSLLADYYNEQFF.

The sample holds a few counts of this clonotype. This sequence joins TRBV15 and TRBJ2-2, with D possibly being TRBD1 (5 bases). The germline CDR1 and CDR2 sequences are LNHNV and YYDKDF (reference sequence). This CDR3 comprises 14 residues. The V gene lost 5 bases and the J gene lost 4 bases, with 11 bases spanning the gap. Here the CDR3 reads CATSRPTVTGELFF. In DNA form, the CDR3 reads TGTGCCACCAGCCGCCCGACAGTCACCGGGGAGCTGTTTTTT.

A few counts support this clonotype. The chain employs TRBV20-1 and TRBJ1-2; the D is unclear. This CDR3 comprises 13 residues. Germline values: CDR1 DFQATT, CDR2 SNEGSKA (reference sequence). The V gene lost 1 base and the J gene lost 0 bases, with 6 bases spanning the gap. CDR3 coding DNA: TGCAGTGCTAGAGGCTCGTCTAACTATGGCTACACCTTC. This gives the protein CSARGSSNYGYTF.

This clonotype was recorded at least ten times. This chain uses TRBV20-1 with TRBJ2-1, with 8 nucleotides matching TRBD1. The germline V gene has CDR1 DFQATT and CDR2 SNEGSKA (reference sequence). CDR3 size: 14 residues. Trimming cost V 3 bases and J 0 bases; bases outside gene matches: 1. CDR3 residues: CSARGTGSYNEQFF. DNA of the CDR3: TGCAGTGCTAGGGGGACAGGCTCCTACAATGAGCAGTTCTTC.

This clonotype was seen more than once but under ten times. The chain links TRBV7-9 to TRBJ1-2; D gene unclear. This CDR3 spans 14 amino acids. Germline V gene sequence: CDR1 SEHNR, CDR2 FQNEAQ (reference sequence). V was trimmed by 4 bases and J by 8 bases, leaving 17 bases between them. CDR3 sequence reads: CASSSHDVVQGYTF. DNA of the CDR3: TGTGCCAGCAGCTCTCACGACGTGGTTCAAGGCTACACCTTC.

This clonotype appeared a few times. The CDR3 bases are TGTGCCAGCAGCCAACTCCGGGGTGAGCAGTTCTTC. Translated: CASSQLRGEQFF. The V gene is TRBV3-1, the J gene TRBJ2-1; D may be TRBD2 (5 bases). CDR3 size: 12 residues. The V and J ends lost 2 bases and 9 bases respectively, with 8 bases between them. Germline lookup yields CDR1 LGHDT and CDR2 YNNKEL (reference sequence).

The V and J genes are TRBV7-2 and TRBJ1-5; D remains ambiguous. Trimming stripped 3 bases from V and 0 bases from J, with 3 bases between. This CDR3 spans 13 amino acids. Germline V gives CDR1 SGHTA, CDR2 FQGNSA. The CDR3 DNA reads TGTGCCAGCAGCTTTAATAGCAATCAGCCCCAGCATTTT. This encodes CASSFNSNQPQHF.

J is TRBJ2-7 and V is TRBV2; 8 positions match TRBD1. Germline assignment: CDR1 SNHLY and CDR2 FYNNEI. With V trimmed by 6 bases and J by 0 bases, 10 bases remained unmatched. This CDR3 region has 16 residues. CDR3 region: CASSTKDRVGSYEQYF. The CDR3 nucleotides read TGTGCCAGCAGCACCAAGGACAGGGTTGGCTCCTACGAGCAGTACTTC.

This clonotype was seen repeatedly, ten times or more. CDR3 region: CASSRGRDAAEAFF. The CDR3 coding sequence is TGTGCCAGCAGCCGAGGACGGGACGCTGCAGAAGCTTTCTTT. This chain links TRBV3-1 with TRBJ1-1; possibly TRBD1 for D (5 bases). Germline CDR1 is LGHDT and CDR2 is YNNKEL (reference sequence). This CDR3 is built from 14 residues. With 4 bases removed from V and 8 bases from J, the gap between germline ends came to 17 bases.

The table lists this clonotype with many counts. The CDR3 here is CASSFWGRPHEQFF. The DNA of the CDR3 is TGTGCCAGCAGTTTTTGGGGGAGACCCCATGAGCAGTTCTTC. V and J are TRBV12-3 or TRBV12-4 and TRBJ2-1; either TRBD1 or TRBD2 may supply D (5 bases each). Trimming stripped 3 bases from V and 8 bases from J, with 14 bases between. The CDR3 is 14 amino acids.

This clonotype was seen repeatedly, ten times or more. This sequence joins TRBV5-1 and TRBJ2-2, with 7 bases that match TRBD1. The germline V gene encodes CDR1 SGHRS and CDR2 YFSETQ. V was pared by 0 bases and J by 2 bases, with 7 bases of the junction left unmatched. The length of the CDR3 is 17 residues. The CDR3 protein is CASSLEWDRINTGELFF. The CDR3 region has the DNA TGCGCCAGCAGCTTGGAGTGGGACAGAATCAACACCGGGGAGCTGTTTTTT.

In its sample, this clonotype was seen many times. This CDR3 is CASSLQSAEGGYTF. CDR3 in DNA: TGTGCCAGCAGCCTTCAGTCCGCAGAAGGCGGCTACACCTTC. The rearrangement uses TRBV3-1 and TRBJ1-2; D gene unclear. The V gene's germline CDR1 is LGHDT and CDR2 YNNKEL (reference sequence). The V end lost 4 bases, the J end lost 8 bases, and 17 bases lay between the germline ends. This CDR3 contains 14 residues.